Listed below are T cell receptor beta chains from one sample, sequenced in a study of post-analysis software for immune sequencing data. In TCRdb, the PCR reads were re-called with MiXCR into one record per CDR3 protein. The table shows 400,000 to 500,000 distinct CDR3 sequences, with approximately 39% occurring only once. Specimen: blood. These receptors came from a girl aged 2 to 9 with multiple sclerosis. The CDR3 runs from the conserved cysteine through the conserved F or W. Each record gives: V gene, D gene, clone size, J gene, CDR3 DNA, CDR3 protein. D genes are given only for firm matches. Size is stated for part of the rows, as once, few or many counts, or as a class when the clone is expanded.

v_call: TRBV3-1; d_call: NA; clone_size: few; j_call: TRBJ2-6; cdr3_nt: TGTGCCAGCAGCCATGGGGGTGGGGCCAACGTCCTGACTTTC; cdr3_aa: CASSHGGGANVLTF
v_call: TRBV7-9; d_call: NA; clone_size: NA; j_call: TRBJ2-7; cdr3_nt: TGTGCCAGCAGCCACTCAGACGGCGCCTACGAGCAGTACTTC; cdr3_aa: CASSHSDGAYEQYF
v_call: TRBV20-1; d_call: TRBD1; clone_size: NA; j_call: TRBJ1-1; cdr3_nt: TGCAGTGCTAGGGAGGGGGCCGCGAACACTGAAGCTTTCTTT; cdr3_aa: CSAREGAANTEAFF
v_call: TRBV20-1; d_call: NA; clone_size: NA; j_call: TRBJ1-1; cdr3_nt: TGCAGTGCTAGAGGCGGCGTGGTGAACACTGAAGCTTTCTTT; cdr3_aa: CSARGGVVNTEAFF
v_call: TRBV29-1; d_call: NA; clone_size: NA; j_call: TRBJ1-2; cdr3_nt: TGCAGCGTTGAAGAGCCCACCGAAGGGGGCTATGGCTACACCTTC; cdr3_aa: CSVEEPTEGGYGYTF
v_call: TRBV6-5; d_call: TRBD1; clone_size: NA; j_call: TRBJ2-4; cdr3_nt: TGTGCCAGCAGGCCGACAGGGTTTGGAATAAACATTCAGTACTTC; cdr3_aa: CASRPTGFGINIQYF
v_call: TRBV21-1; d_call: NA; clone_size: few; j_call: TRBJ2-7; cdr3_nt: TGTGCCAGCAGCACAAAGCCGGGACTACTTCGATACGAGCAGTACTTC; cdr3_aa: CASSTKPGLLRYEQYF
v_call: TRBV20-1; d_call: TRBD2; clone_size: NA; j_call: TRBJ2-5; cdr3_nt: TGCAGTGCTAGGAGTCTAGCGGGGATACAAGAGACCCAGTACTTC; cdr3_aa: CSARSLAGIQETQYF
v_call: TRBV5-5; d_call: TRBD1; clone_size: NA; j_call: TRBJ1-5; cdr3_nt: TGTGCCAGCAGCCTGGGACAGGGTTTTACCAATCAGCCCCAGCATTTT; cdr3_aa: CASSLGQGFTNQPQHF
v_call: TRBV15; d_call: TRBD2; clone_size: NA; j_call: TRBJ2-1; cdr3_nt: TGTGCCACCAGCAGAGTAGCGGGAGCGGGCAATGAGCAGTTCTTC; cdr3_aa: CATSRVAGAGNEQFF
v_call: TRBV10-3; d_call: NA; clone_size: NA; j_call: TRBJ2-3; cdr3_nt: TGTGCCACCCAAGGAGGACAGCTCACAGATACGCAGTATTTT; cdr3_aa: CATQGGQLTDTQYF
v_call: TRBV20-1; d_call: NA; clone_size: few; j_call: TRBJ2-5; cdr3_nt: TGCGCCTGTAAAGAACAAGAGACCCAGTACTTC; cdr3_aa: CACKEQETQYF
v_call: TRBV6-5; d_call: NA; clone_size: few; j_call: TRBJ1-2; cdr3_nt: TGTGCCAGCAGTTCCACAGGGTCCTATGGCTACACCTTC; cdr3_aa: CASSSTGSYGYTF
v_call: TRBV7-3; d_call: TRBD2; clone_size: few; j_call: TRBJ2-7; cdr3_nt: TGTGCCAGCAGCTTAACCCCGGGAGGGGTCTCCTACGAGCAGTACTTC; cdr3_aa: CASSLTPGGVSYEQYF
v_call: TRBV29-1; d_call: NA; clone_size: many; j_call: TRBJ2-7; cdr3_nt: TGCAGCGCAACTCAGGGAGTCGACGAGCAGTACTTC; cdr3_aa: CSATQGVDEQYF
v_call: TRBV7-2; d_call: NA; clone_size: NA; j_call: TRBJ1-5; cdr3_nt: TGTGCCAGCAGCTTAGGTAGCAGATTGGCTCAGCCCCAGCATTTT; cdr3_aa: CASSLGSRLAQPQHF
v_call: TRBV20-1; d_call: NA; clone_size: few; j_call: TRBJ2-5; cdr3_nt: TGCAGTGCTAGAGAGGGGGTCGCGAAGGGGGAGCAGTACTTC; cdr3_aa: CSAREGVAKGEQYF
v_call: TRBV7-9; d_call: NA; clone_size: many; j_call: TRBJ2-4; cdr3_nt: TGTGCCAGCAGTCAGGACCGGGGCATTCAGTACTTC; cdr3_aa: CASSQDRGIQYF
v_call: TRBV6-5; d_call: NA; clone_size: few; j_call: TRBJ2-1; cdr3_nt: TGTGCCAGCAGTTCTTCCATCGGCAGGAATGAGCAGTTCTTC; cdr3_aa: CASSSSIGRNEQFF
v_call: TRBV5-1; d_call: NA; clone_size: few; j_call: TRBJ2-5; cdr3_nt: TGCGCCAGCAGCTTGGGCTTTACTAGGGGGGCCCAAGAGACCCAGTACTTC; cdr3_aa: CASSLGFTRGAQETQYF
v_call: TRBV5-1; d_call: NA; clone_size: few; j_call: TRBJ2-6; cdr3_nt: TGCGCCAGCAGCAGCGATACAGGGCTGGCTGGGGCCAACGTCCTGACTTTC; cdr3_aa: CASSSDTGLAGANVLTF
v_call: TRBV7-3; d_call: TRBD1; clone_size: NA; j_call: TRBJ1-1; cdr3_nt: TGTGCCAGCAGCCCAGGGACAGTTGGTCCTTTCTTT; cdr3_aa: CASSPGTVGPFF
v_call: TRBV10-3; d_call: TRBD1; clone_size: few; j_call: TRBJ2-5; cdr3_nt: TGTGCCATCAGCCCTACGGGACAGCCGACCCAGTACTTC; cdr3_aa: CAISPTGQPTQYF
v_call: TRBV3-1; d_call: NA; clone_size: NA; j_call: TRBJ2-1; cdr3_nt: TGTGCCAGCAGCCAAGAAAGCTCCAGGGAGCAGTTCTTC; cdr3_aa: CASSQESSREQFF
v_call: TRBV7-2; d_call: NA; clone_size: NA; j_call: TRBJ2-1; cdr3_nt: TGTGCCAGCAGCTTAGTGGATACGATCGACTACGAGCAGTTCTTC; cdr3_aa: CASSLVDTIDYEQFF
v_call: TRBV12-3/TRBV12-4; d_call: TRBD1; clone_size: NA; j_call: TRBJ2-5; cdr3_nt: TGTGCCAGCAGTGTTAGAACAGGGGAAGAGACCCAGTACTTC; cdr3_aa: CASSVRTGEETQYF
v_call: TRBV10-3; d_call: NA; clone_size: few; j_call: TRBJ2-2; cdr3_nt: TGTGCCATCAGTGAAGGGACCGCAGTCGGGGAGCTGTTTTTT; cdr3_aa: CAISEGTAVGELFF
v_call: TRBV5-1; d_call: TRBD1; clone_size: NA; j_call: TRBJ2-3; cdr3_nt: TGCGCCAGCAGCGTCGACAGGGGCACAGATACGCAGTATTTT; cdr3_aa: CASSVDRGTDTQYF
v_call: TRBV20-1; d_call: NA; clone_size: NA; j_call: TRBJ2-2; cdr3_nt: TGCAGTGCTGAGGGGCATTACGGGGAGCTGTTTTTT; cdr3_aa: CSAEGHYGELFF